This T cell receptor beta chain was sequenced in a study of shared clonotypes between healthy human individuals. In the authors' workflow: As immunoSEQ supplied junction-only sequences (without quality scores), filtering differed. TCRdb keeps only in-frame clones here, not all; method: immunoSEQ multiplex PCR. Clone size and the V and J calls come from that table; the DNA yielded D and trimming. The table has roughly 1.5 million clones, roughly 98% seen once. Germline V gene sequence: CDR1 SQVTM, CDR2 ANQGSEA. Trimming took 7 bases from V and 0 from J; bases not matched to a gene: 5. The CDR3 length is 13 residues.

The sequencing sample was made of naive CD4+ T cells sorted from blood. Subset given: CD45RA+ positively selected. The sequence was collected from a young man in good health. V and J are TRBV29-1 and TRBJ2-7, with 8 bases matching TRBD2. The CDR3 loop reads CSAESGSSYEQYF. The DNA of the CDR3 is TGCAGCGCCGAAAGCGGGAGCTCCTACGAGCAGTACTTC.